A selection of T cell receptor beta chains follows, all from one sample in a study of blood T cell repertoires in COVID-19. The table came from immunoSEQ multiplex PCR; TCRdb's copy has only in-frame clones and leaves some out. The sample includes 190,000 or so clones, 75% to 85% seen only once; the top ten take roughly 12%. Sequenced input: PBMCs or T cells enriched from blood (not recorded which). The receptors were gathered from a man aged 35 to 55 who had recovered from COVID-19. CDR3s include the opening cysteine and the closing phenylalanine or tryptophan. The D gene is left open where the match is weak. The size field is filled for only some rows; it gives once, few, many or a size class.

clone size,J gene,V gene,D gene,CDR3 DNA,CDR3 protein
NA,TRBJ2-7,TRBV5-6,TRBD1,TGTGCCAGCAGCTTGGCCCGAGGACAGGGTATGTACGAGCAGTACTTC,CASSLARGQGMYEQYF
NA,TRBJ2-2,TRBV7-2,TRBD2,TGTGCCAGCAGCTCACAAGCGGGGGCCGGGGAGCTGTTTTTT,CASSSQAGAGELFF
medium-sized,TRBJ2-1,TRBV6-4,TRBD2,TGTGCCAGCAGTGACTCAGCGGGATCCTACAATGAGCAGTTCTTC,CASSDSAGSYNEQFF
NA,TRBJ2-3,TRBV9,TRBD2,TGTGCCAGCAGCGTAGGAGCTAGCGGGGGGTCAGATACGCAGTATTTT,CASSVGASGGSDTQYF
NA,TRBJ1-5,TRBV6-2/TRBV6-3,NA,TGTGCCAGCAGTTACTCGAGGCGTCAGCCCCAGCATTTT,CASSYSRRQPQHF
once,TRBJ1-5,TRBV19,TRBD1,TGTGCCAGTAGTACAGGGCGGGAGGGGGCATACAATCAGCCCCAGCATTTT,CASSTGREGAYNQPQHF
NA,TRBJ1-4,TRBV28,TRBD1,TGTGCCAGCAGCCAAGTGGGACAGACTAATGAAAAACTGTTTTTT,CASSQVGQTNEKLFF
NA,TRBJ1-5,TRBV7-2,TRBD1,TGTGCCAGCAGCTCGGACAGGGGGCGAAATCAGCCCCAGCATTTT,CASSSDRGRNQPQHF
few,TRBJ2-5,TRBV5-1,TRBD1,TGCGCCAGCATGCGGTGGGGGACAGGGAGCCAAGAGACCCAGTACTTC,CASMRWGTGSQETQYF
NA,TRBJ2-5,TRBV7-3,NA,TGTGCCAGCAGCTTGAACAGCCAAGAGACCCAGTACTTC,CASSLNSQETQYF
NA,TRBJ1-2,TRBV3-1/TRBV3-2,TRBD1,TGTGCCAGCAGCCAAGTTCGACAGGGGTTTGGCTACACCTTC,CASSQVRQGFGYTF
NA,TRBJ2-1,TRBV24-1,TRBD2,TGTGCCCTTGCTAGCGGGCCCAACAATGAGCAGTTCTTC,CALASGPNNEQFF
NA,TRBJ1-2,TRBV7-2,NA,TGTGCCAGCAGCTTAGTTGCGGACTATGGCTACACCTTC,CASSLVADYGYTF
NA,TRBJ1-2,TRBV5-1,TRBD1,TGCGCCAGCAGCTTGGCCCAGGGGACAGAATATGGCTACACCTTC,CASSLAQGTEYGYTF
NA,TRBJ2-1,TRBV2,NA,TGTGCCAGCAGTGATATAGCTCCGACCGGGAAGCAGTTCTTC,CASSDIAPTGKQFF
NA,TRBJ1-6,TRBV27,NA,TGTGCCAGCAGTTTCGACTATGCCCTCTCTTCACCCCTCCACTTT,CASSFDYALSSPLHF
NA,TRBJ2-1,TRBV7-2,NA,TGTGCCAGCAGCTTAGGAGGGGCAGCGGGTAATTCCTACAATGAGCAGTTCTTC,CASSLGGAAGNSYNEQFF
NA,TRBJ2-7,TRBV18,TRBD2,TGTGCCAGCTCACCCCCCGGGACTAGCGGGGCCTACGAGCAGTACTTC,CASSPPGTSGAYEQYF
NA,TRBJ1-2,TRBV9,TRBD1,TGTGCCAGCAGCGGTTCAGGGGGCGCGAAGCCTGGCTACACCTTC,CASSGSGGAKPGYTF
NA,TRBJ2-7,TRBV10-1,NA,TGCGCCAGCAGTGAGTCGACAACTCGGGAGCAGTACTTC,CASSESTTREQYF
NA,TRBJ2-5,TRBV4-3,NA,TGCGCCAGCAGCCAACGAGCTTCGGGGGTAGGGGAGACCCAGTACTTC,CASSQRASGVGETQYF
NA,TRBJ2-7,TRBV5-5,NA,TGTGCCAGCAGCTCCGGGCCCAGACGGGAGGAGCAGTACTTC,CASSSGPRREEQYF
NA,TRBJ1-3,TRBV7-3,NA,TGTGCCAGCAGCGAGTATATGAGCTCTGGAAACACCATATATTTT,CASSEYMSSGNTIYF
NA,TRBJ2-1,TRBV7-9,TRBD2,TGTGCCAGCAGCTTACTAGCGGGAGAGGTCGGTAGCGATGAGCAGTTCTTC,CASSLLAGEVGSDEQFF
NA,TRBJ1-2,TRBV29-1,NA,TGCAGCTCTGAAAGGGACATTGATGGCTACACCTTC,CSSERDIDGYTF
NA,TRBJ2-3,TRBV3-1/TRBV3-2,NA,TGTGCCAGCAGCCAACCATCCTACCCCTGGGCAACCACGCAGTATTTT,CASSQPSYPWATTQYF
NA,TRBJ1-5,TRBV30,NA,TGTGCCTGGAGTGTGAACATGGGCAATCAGCCCCAGCATTTT,CAWSVNMGNQPQHF
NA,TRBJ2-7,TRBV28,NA,TGTGCCAGCAGTTTGGCTACCAGGGCATCCTACGAGCAGTACTTC,CASSLATRASYEQYF
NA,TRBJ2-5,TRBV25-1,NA,TGTGCCAGCAGTGAGTTACAGACCCAAGAGACCCAGTACTTC,CASSELQTQETQYF
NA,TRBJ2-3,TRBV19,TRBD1,TGTGCCAGTAGTATCCACCTCAGGGGGCAGTGGACAGATACGCAGTATTTT,CASSIHLRGQWTDTQYF
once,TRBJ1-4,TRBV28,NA,TGTGCCAGCAGTTTGGGGGGGGTTCCTAATGAAAAACTGTTTTTT,CASSLGGVPNEKLFF
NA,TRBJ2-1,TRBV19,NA,TGTGCCAGTAGTAGGCTAGCGTACAATGAGCAGTTCTTC,CASSRLAYNEQFF
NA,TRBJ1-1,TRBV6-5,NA,TGTGCCAGCAGTTACTCGGCAGGGTTGGAGGCTTTCTTT,CASSYSAGLEAFF
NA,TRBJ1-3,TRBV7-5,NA,TGTGCCAGAAGCAGGGGGTGGAGACCGACAACCATATATTTT,CARSRGWRPTTIYF
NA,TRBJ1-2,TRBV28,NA,TGTGCCAGCAGTTTAATAGGACAGTATGGCTACACCTTC,CASSLIGQYGYTF
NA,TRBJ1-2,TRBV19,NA,TGTGCCAGTAGTATAGCCCTCTCAGGGGCTGGTTATGGCTACACCTTC,CASSIALSGAGYGYTF
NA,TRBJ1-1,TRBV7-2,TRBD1,TGTGCCAGCAGCCCCCGGGACAGAGACACTGAAGCTTTCTTT,CASSPRDRDTEAFF
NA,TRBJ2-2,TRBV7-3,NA,TGTGCCAGCAGCTTCCAGGGACTGGAAAACACCGGGGAGCTGTTTTTT,CASSFQGLENTGELFF
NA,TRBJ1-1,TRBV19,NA,TGTGCCAGTGGCCTCGGCAGGGGCTTTACTGAAGCTTTCTTT,CASGLGRGFTEAFF
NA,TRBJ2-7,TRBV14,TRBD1,TGTGCCAGCAGCCCGGGACAGGGTAGTATGTACGAGCAGTACTTC,CASSPGQGSMYEQYF
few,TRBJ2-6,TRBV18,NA,TGTGCCAGCTCACCCCCCATTGGGGGTGGAATTTTGGGACTCTCTGGGGCCAACGTCCTGACTTTC,CASSPPIGGGILGLSGANVLTF
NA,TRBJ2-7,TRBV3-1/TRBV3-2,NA,TGTGCCAGCAGCCAAGATGTCAGGGCCCTGGGGGAGCAGTACTTC,CASSQDVRALGEQYF
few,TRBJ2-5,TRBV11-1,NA,TGTGCCAGCAGCCTCGGGACTTCCCTTGAAACCCAGTACTTC,CASSLGTSLETQYF
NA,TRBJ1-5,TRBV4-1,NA,TGCGCCAGCAGCCAAGCGCCCCCAGAAAATCAGCCCCAGCATTTT,CASSQAPPENQPQHF
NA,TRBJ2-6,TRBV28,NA,TGTGCCAGCAGGCACACCATAGGGGGCTCTGGGGCCAACGTCCTGACTTTC,CASRHTIGGSGANVLTF
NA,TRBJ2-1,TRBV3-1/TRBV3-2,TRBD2,TGTGCCAGCAGAGCGGGAGGGACCCAGGAGTTCTTC,CASRAGGTQEFF
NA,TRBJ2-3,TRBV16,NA,TGTGCCAGCAGCCCTATTAGACGGGCAGATACGCAGTATTTT,CASSPIRRADTQYF
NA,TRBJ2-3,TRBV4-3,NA,TGCGCCAGCAGCCAAGTTTCGGTTGTGAGGCAGAGCACAGATACGCAGTATTTT,CASSQVSVVRQSTDTQYF
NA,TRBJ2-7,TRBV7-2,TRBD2,TGTGCCAGCAGCCCATTTGGCGGGAGGGCGTGGGACGAGCAGTACTTC,CASSPFGGRAWDEQYF
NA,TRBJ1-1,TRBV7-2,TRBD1,TGTGCCAGCAGCTTAGTTTCCGGGACAGGGGTGAACACTGAAGCTTTCTTT,CASSLVSGTGVNTEAFF
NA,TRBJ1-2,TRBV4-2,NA,TGTGCCAGCAGCCAAGTCGCCGCGGGGGTCGGCGGCTACACCTTC,CASSQVAAGVGGYTF
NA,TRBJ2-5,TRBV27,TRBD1,TGTGCCACCGGCAGACAGGGACAGACCCAGTACTTC,CATGRQGQTQYF
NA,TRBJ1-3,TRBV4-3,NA,TGCGCCAGCAGCCAAGATACCGCCTCGTCAGGTTCTGGAAACACCATATATTTT,CASSQDTASSGSGNTIYF
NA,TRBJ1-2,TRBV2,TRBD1,TGTGCCAGCAGCACACAGGGGGCGGAATATGGCTACACCTTC,CASSTQGAEYGYTF
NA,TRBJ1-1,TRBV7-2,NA,TGTGCCAGCACCGCCGCCGGGTCTTCGAACACTGAAGCTTTCTTT,CASTAAGSSNTEAFF
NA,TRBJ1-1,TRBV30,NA,TGTGCCTGGAGTCTACAAGGAGGGAACACTGAAGCTTTCTTT,CAWSLQGGNTEAFF